This T cell receptor (beta chain) was recovered during a study of long-term antiretroviral therapy in people with HIV (dated by TCRdb to between 2021 and 2024). About the full investigation: The earliest samples were collected about a decade before the 2015 WHO recommendation for immediate ART, when ART was typically delayed until CD4 counts fell. A retrospective serial study tested whether changes in peripheral blood TRB repertoire composition and diversity were associated with ART initiation and durable HIV suppression. The cohort contributed fewer than 200 cryopreserved PBMC samples from under 35 adults with confirmed HIV infection, collected serially over a mean of approximately 6 years (range 1-12). Among the approximately 30 participants with HIV, more than ten were female. No cross-contamination during QIAcube processing turned up in test extractions that ran a monoclonal T-cell line alongside more than 30 polyclonal samples. Broader findings and caveats from the paper: Because PBMC availability was limited, only the TCR beta chain was sequenced, with no alpha chain pairing. No data were available on ART adherence, viral resistance or therapy changes, limiting inferences about post-ART repertoire changes. At every time point, the repertoire was dominated by expanded TRB clones first identified before ART initiation, although this dominance fluctuated and, in many PLHIV, declined after ART. Starting ART was linked to a significant rise in TRB diversity, yet even with long-term ART the diversity remained significantly lower than in transplant donor controls. Narrower CDR3 length ranges were observed in HIV repertoires than in controls, and an antigen-experienced repertoire with only a slight naive shift after ART was suggested by the network structure. The samples span the years 2004 to 2017, and the ART regimens used at that time may not be as effective as current regimens. Because pre-ART samples had limited cell numbers, unsorted PBMC were profiled rather than sorted CD4+ and CD8+ T cells.

Inclusion was restricted to participants for whom at least one PBMC sample before ART initiation and at least two post-ART samples were available. Treatment was received in the United States of America by all participants with HIV. Before DNA extraction, cryopreserved samples containing 1-10 million PBMC were thawed and washed. At the time of the earliest PBMC sample for each participant with HIV, ages ranged from roughly 20 to 60 years. PBMC samples from each participant spanned 1-4 timepoints before ART initiation and 2-8 timepoints after ART initiation, with a median of 7 samples. Serial HIV viral load, CD4+ T-cell count, ART history and demographic data were obtained for every participant. Genomic DNA was extracted from unsorted PBMC with a Qiagen kit on a QIAcube, with processing performed in batches of 12 samples. Sequencing of the TRB variable region was done with the immunoSEQ hsTCRB v3.0 assay at survey level resolution. The targeted TRB sequencing depth was 40,000-50,000 T-cell genomes per sample. TRB libraries were pooled and sequenced on an Illumina MiSeq using a v3 150-cycle kit. The paper's data handling went like this. Repertoire analysis was run in R within a reproducible Nextflow workflow that covered QC, data transformation and analysis. LymphoSeq2, an R package for exploring AIRR-Seq data, was used to implement custom analyses. A few samples that produced fewer than 5000 total TRB sequences were removed, so 200 or so HIV repertoires were analyzed. Among the approximately 190 retained HIV repertoires, 59 were collected before ART initiation and roughly 130 after ART initiation. Repertoires were downsampled to 5000 TRB nucleotide sequences, and summary statistics were averaged over 100 downsampling iterations. The analysis kept only TRB sequences whose CDR3 regions were at least seven amino acids long. Diversity was measured with a Shannon entropy-derived clonality score and the Gini coefficient. In repertoire networks, the top 5000 CDR3 amino acid sequences were linked whenever an edit distance of one separated two sequences. Antigen specificity groups and MHC restriction were predicted for TRB CDR3 amino acid sequences with GLIPH2. To flag known associations with CMV, EBV, HIV or tissue antigens, CDR3 amino acid sequences were compared against VDJdb and McPAS-TCR. Pre-ART, post-ART and control groups were compared with Wilcoxon signed-rank tests and Holm-Bonferroni correction. In TCRdb, the immuneACCESS table is reduced to in-frame sequences with V and J assigned. These tables do not hold every clone; where another copy was compared, an unresolved V gene accounts for under half, and the others remain unexplained. The V and J calls and the clone size are those of that table, but D and trimming were determined from the DNA. This sample holds 30,000 to 50,000 clones; around 85% were observed only once. The top ten clones comprise about 4% of the sample.

The count of this clone is one. What antigen it recognizes has not been identified. It has no much larger one-base neighbor in the sample; base qualities were not kept. Sequencing was performed on unsorted PBMCs, taken 1.2 years after starting antiretroviral therapy. This TCR derives from a woman in her 50s with HIV.

The nucleotide sequence is given as TGTGCCAGTAGCCTCTATCGGGACTCACAAGAGACCCAGTACTTC. Its protein is CASSLYRDSQETQYF. The rearrangement joined TRBV19 to TRBJ2-5, with a tentative D gene TRBD2 over 6 matching bases. The CDR3 spans 15 residues, from the cysteine through the phenylalanine. Of the read, only the CDR3 DNA is kept; its 45 bases are in frame from base 1. For CDR1 and CDR2, the germline V gene (reference sequence) lists LNHDA and SQIVND. The germline ends are 16 bases apart after V is trimmed by 6 bases and J by 2 bases.